This T cell receptor (beta chain) is from a study of T cells in localized non-small cell lung cancer (dated by TCRdb to about 2020). Turning to the overall study: The study examined T cell repertoires in under 300 patients with early-stage NSCLC and compared tumors with uninvolved tumor-adjacent lungs. The mean age of the NSCLC patients was about 70 years, with 130 or so men and around 110 women. The cohort consisted of approximately 220 treatment-naive NSCLC patients whose localized lung tumors had been resected. Points the paper makes about the study in general: Multi-region tumor sequencing was not performed, so intratumor heterogeneity could not be excluded. Uninvolved tumor-adjacent lung showed the highest T cell clonality, higher than tumor, which suggests more focused antigenic responses in the uninvolved tumor-adjacent lung. Higher T cell density in blood was associated with longer overall survival, whereas higher clonality in adjacent lung was associated with shorter survival. Since the design was exploratory, TCR variables were selected using unadjusted p-values with no false-discovery rate correction. Of the top 100 tumor clones, a median of roughly 57 were detected in paired uninvolved adjacent lung; roughly 26 were also among that lung's top 100.

TCR beta CDR3 regions were sequenced from DNA using the immunoSEQ Assay. In the paper's pipeline: To compute T cell density, TCR beta template counts were normalized to usable DNA, which was estimated by amplifying housekeeping genes. Richness was estimated with the preseqR package, extrapolating to 400,000 templates for PBMC samples and 120,000 templates for tissue samples. Clonality was taken to be one minus Pielou's evenness. Differential abundance testing on productive amino-acid clonotypes, with a minimum total count of 5 and an alpha of 0.1, was used to identify tissue-enriched TCRs. Repertoire overlap between compartments was quantified with the Jaccard Index and Morisita Overlap Index. GLIPH clustered TCR beta CDR3s with public tetramer-defined viral CDR3s; viral motifs required at least three viral sequences plus V-gene enrichment. TCRdb provides this immuneACCESS table in a form limited to in-frame rearrangements. Some clones are lacking; in checked studies, under half of them reflect an unresolved V gene, and why the rest are absent is not known. V and J calls and clone size follow that table, whereas D and trimming were derived from the DNA. Across this sample there are around 83,000 clones, with roughly 86% seen only once. About 16% of the sample belongs to the ten largest clones.

From the cysteine through the phenylalanine, the CDR3 covers 14 amino acids. Only CDR3 DNA remains: 42 bases, in frame from the first base. Sequences MDHEN (CDR1) and SYDVKM (CDR2) are obtained from the germline V gene. V gives up 4 bases and J gives up 4 bases, and the segment between their germline ends measures 13 bases. Regarding this clone: The antigen it recognizes is unknown. No base-level quality is on record; no much larger clone is a single base apart.

At diagnosis, peripheral blood, uninvolved tumor-adjacent lung and tumor were collected and stored as a combination of fresh-frozen and FFPE material. For TCR repertoire profiling, blood samples were analyzed in the form of peripheral blood mononuclear cells. The starting material was peripheral blood, obtained before any cancer treatment. The clonotype comes from a man aged 35-75 years with stage I squamous cell lung carcinoma. The rearrangement joined TRBV28 to TRBJ2-5; the D gene is perhaps TRBD2, from 6 matching bases. The DNA sequence reads TGTGCCAGCAGTTCCCTCGGGGGTAGAGAGACCCAGTACTTC. Protein translation: CASSSLGGRETQYF.